The clone carrying this T cell receptor (beta chain) was detected a few times. Its antigen is undetermined. PBMCs that had been cryopreserved were the source of approximately 1.8 micrograms of genomic DNA for TCR beta libraries. Produced via immunoSEQ multiplex PCR; TCRdb's table is partial and in-frame only. The sample yields 300,000 to 350,000 clones, around four fifths seen once. The data originate from a study of cytotoxic CD8 clonotypes in ibrutinib-treated CLL. Study-wide context: The samples contained a few hundred thousand productive templates on average. They also contained an average of roughly 99,000 productive rearrangements. Findings of the study overall: Collection times varied between progressing and sustained-remission patients. Once treatment began, public clonotypes, which were uncommon, contracted or stayed stable.

The germline V gene encodes CDR1 MDHEN and CDR2 SYDVKM. This CDR3 region has 11 residues. V lost 4 bases, J lost 4 bases, and 4 bases lay in between. The clonotype was recovered from a human donor with chronic lymphocytic leukemia. Sequencing was performed on PBMCs, taken before ibrutinib treatment. V is TRBV28 and J is TRBJ1-1, with no clear D. CDR3 nucleotide sequence: TGTGCCAGCAGTTGGAGCACTGAAGCTTTCTTT. Translating it yields CASSWSTEAFF. The full variable domain, rest sourced from reference TRBV28 and TRBJ1-1, is DVKVTQSSRYLVKRTGEKVFLECVQDMDHENMFWYRQDPGLGLRLIYFSYDVKMKEKGDIPEGYSVSREKKERFSLILESASTNQTSMYLCASSWSTEAFFGQGTRLTVV.